This T cell receptor (beta chain) originates from a study of T cell repertoires in cytomegalovirus infection. Trimming removed 6 bases from V and 6 bases from J; junction bases left unmatched: 5. CDR1 MNHEY and CDR2 SVGEGT come from the germline V gene. The CDR3 loop spans 15 amino acids. For this clonotype: The antigen is unknown.

Via MiXCR, TCRdb re-called the reads, giving one row per CDR3 protein. The profile covers more than 300,000 distinct CDR3 sequences, with about 35% appearing a single time and about 13% taken by the ten largest. The source was cultured PBMCs, collected from culture after CMV antigen stimulation. The rearrangement uses TRBV6-2 or TRBV6-3 and TRBJ2-2; TRBD1 aligns across 12 bases. The clonotype originates from a human donor in good health (CMV status not recorded). Some clones in this sample may be carry-over from other donors' samples. The CDR3 protein is CASRGDRGRAGELFF. The CDR3 DNA reads TGTGCCAGCAGAGGGGACAGGGGGCGTGCCGGGGAGCTGTTTTTT.